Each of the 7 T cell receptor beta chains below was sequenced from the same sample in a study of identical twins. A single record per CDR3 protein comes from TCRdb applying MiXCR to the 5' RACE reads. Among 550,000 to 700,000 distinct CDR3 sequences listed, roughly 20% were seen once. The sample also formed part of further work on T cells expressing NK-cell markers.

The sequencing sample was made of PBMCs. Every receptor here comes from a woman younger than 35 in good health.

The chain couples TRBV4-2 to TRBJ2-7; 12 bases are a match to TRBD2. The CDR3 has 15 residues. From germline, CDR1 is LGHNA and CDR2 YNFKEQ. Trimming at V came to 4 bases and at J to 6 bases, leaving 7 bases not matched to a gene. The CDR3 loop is CASSPSSGGGTEQYF. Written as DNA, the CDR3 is TGTGCCAGCAGCCCGTCTAGCGGGGGGGGTACCGAGCAGTACTTC.

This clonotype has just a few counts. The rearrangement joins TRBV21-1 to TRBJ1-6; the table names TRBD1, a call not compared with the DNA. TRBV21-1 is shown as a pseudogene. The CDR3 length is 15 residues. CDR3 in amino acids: CASSKIQGLNSPLHF. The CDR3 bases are TGTGCCAGCAGCAAAATTCAGGGGTTGAATTCACCCCTCCACTTT.

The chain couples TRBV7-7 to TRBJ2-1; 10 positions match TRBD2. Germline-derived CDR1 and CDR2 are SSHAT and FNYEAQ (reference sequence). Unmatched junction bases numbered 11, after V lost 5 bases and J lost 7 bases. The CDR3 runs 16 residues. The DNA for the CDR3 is TGTGCCAGCAGCGAGGACCTAGCGGGAGTGGGGAATGAGCAGTTCTTC. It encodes CASSEDLAGVGNEQFF.

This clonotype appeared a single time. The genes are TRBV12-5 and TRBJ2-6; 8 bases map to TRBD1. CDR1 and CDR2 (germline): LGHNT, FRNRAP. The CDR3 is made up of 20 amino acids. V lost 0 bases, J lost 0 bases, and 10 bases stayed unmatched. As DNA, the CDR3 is TGTGCTAGTGGTTTGGTGACAGGGGCCCTAATCGTCTCTGGGGCCAACGTCCTGACTTTC. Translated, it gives CASGLVTGALIVSGANVLTF.

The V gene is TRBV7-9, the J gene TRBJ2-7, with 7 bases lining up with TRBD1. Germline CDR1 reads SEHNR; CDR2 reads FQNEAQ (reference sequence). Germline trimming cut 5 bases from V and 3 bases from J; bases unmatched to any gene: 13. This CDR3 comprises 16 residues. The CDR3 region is CASSPSPDRPVYEQYF. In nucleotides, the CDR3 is TGTGCCAGCAGCCCAAGCCCGGACAGGCCAGTCTACGAGCAGTACTTC.

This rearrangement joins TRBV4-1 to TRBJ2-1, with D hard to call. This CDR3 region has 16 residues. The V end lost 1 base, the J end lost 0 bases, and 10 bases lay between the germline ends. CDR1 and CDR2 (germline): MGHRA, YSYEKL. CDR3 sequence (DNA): TGCGCCAGCAGCCAAGTCCGGTACAGCTCCTACAATGAGCAGTTCTTC. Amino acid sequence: CASSQVRYSSYNEQFF.

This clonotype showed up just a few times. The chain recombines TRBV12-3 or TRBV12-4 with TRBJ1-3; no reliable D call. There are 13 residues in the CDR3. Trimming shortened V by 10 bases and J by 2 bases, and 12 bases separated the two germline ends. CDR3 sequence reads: CAIRGGAGNTIYF. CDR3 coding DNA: TGTGCCATCCGCGGCGGTGCTGGAAACACCATATATTTT.